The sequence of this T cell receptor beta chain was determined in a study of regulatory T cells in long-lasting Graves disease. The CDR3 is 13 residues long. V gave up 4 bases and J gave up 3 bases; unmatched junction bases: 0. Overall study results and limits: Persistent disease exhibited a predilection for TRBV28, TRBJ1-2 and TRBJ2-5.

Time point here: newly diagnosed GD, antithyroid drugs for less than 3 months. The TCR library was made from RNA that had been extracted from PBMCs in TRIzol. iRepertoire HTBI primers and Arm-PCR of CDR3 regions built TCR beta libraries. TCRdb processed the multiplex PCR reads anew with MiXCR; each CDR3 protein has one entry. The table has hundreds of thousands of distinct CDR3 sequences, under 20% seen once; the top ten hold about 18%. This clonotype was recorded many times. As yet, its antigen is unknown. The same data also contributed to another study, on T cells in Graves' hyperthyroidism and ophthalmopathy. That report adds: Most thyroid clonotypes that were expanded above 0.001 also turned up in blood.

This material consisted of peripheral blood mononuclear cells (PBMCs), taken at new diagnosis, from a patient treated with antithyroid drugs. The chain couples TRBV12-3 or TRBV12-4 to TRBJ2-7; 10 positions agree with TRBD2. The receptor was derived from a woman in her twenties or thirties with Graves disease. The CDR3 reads CASSSSGSYEQYF. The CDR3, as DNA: TGTGCCAGCAGTTCTAGCGGGAGCTACGAGCAGTACTTC.